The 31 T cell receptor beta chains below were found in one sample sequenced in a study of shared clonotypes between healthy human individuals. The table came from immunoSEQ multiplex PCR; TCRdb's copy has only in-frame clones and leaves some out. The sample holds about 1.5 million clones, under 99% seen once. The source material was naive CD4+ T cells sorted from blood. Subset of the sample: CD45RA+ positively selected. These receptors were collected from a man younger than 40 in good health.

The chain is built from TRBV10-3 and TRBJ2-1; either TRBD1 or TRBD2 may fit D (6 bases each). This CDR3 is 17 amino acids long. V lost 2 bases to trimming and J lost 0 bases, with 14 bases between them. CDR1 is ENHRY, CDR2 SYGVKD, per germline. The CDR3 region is CAISEPRGDTSYNEQFF. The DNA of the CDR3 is TGTGCCATCAGTGAGCCGAGGGGGGACACCTCCTACAATGAGCAGTTCTTC.

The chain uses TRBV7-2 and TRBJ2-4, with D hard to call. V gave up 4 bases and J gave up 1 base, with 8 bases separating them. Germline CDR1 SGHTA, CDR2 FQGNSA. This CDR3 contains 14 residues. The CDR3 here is CASSYDPAKNIQYF. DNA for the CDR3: TGTGCCAGCAGCTACGACCCTGCCAAAAACATTCAGTACTTC.

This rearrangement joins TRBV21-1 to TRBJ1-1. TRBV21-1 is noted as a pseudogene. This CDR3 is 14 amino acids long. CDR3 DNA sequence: TGTGCCAGCAGCCGCAGACGGCAGAACACTGAAGCTTTCTTT. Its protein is CASSRRRQNTEAFF.

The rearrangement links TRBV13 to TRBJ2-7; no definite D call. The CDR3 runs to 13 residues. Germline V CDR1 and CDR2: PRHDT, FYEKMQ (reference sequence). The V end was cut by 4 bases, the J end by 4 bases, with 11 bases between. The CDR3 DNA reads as TGTGCCAGCAGCTCTGATAGGGAATACGAGCAGTACTTC. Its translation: CASSSDREYEQYF.

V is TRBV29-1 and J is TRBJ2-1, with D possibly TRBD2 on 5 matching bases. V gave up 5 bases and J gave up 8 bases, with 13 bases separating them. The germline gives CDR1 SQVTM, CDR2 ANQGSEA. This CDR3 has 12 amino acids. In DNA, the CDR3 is TGCAGCGTTCTAAACCGGCGGGATGAGCAGTTCTTC. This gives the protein CSVLNRRDEQFF.

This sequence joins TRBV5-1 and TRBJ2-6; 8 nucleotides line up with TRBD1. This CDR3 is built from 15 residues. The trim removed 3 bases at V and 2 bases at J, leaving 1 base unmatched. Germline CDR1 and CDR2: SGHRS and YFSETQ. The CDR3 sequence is CASSSGQAGANVLTF. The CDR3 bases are TGCGCCAGCAGCTCGGGACAGGCTGGGGCCAACGTCCTGACTTTC.

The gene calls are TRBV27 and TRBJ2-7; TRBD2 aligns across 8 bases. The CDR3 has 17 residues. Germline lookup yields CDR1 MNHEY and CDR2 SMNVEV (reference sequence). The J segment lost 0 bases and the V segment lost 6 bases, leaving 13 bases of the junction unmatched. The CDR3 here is CASSPRLTSGRSYEQYF. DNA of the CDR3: TGTGCCAGCAGCCCACGCCTCACTAGCGGACGCTCCTACGAGCAGTACTTC.

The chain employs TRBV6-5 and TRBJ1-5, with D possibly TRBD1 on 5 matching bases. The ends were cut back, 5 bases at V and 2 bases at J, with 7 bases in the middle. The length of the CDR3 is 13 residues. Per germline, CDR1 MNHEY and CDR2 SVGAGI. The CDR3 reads CASSAGGNQPQHF. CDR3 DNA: TGTGCCAGCAGTGCGGGGGGCAATCAGCCCCAGCATTTT.

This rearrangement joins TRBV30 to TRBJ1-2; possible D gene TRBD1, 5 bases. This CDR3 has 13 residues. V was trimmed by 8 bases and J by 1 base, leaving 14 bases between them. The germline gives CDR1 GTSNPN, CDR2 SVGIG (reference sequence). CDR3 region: CAGWQGFNYGYTF. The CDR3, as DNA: TGTGCCGGGTGGCAGGGTTTTAACTATGGCTACACCTTC.

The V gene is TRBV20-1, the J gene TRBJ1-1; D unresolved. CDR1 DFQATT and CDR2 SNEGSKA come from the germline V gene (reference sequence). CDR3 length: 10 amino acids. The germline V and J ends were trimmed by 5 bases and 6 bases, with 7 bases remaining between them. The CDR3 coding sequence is TGCAGTGCTGGAAACTCTGAAGCTTTCTTT. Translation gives CSAGNSEAFF.

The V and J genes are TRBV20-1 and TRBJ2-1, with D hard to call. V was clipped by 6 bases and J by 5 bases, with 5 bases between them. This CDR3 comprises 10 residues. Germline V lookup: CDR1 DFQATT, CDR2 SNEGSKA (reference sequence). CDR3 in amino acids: CSAANNEQFF. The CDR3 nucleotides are TGCAGTGCCGCCAACAATGAGCAGTTCTTC.

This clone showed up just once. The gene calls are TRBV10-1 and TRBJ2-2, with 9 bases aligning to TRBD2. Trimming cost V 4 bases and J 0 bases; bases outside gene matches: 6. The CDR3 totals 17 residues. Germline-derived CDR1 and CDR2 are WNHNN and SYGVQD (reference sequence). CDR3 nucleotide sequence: TGCGCCAGCAGTGCATCTAGCGGGATAACGAACACCGGGGAGCTGTTTTTT. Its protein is CASSASSGITNTGELFF.

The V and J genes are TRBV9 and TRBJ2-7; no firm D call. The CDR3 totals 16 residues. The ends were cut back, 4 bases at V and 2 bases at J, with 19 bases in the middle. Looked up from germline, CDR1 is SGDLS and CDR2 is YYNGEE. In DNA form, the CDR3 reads TGTGCCAGCAGCCCAGGTGACACCGGGCTGACCTACGAGCAGTACTTC. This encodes CASSPGDTGLTYEQYF.

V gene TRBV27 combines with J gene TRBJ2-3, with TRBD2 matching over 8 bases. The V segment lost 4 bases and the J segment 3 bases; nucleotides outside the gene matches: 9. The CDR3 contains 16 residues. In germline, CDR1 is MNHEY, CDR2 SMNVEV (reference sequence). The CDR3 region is CASSWVAGTPTDTQYF. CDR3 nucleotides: TGTGCCAGCAGTTGGGTAGCGGGAACACCTACAGATACGCAGTATTTT.

The CDR3: CASSRREREIHEQFF. The CDR3 DNA reads as TGTGCCAGCAGCCGGAGGGAGCGGGAGATCCATGAGCAGTTCTTC. V usage is TRBV5-4 and J usage is TRBJ2-1; the match to TRBD2 covers 8 bases. Germline CDR1 SGHNT, CDR2 YYREEE (reference sequence). V shed 4 bases, J shed 8 bases, and the junction held 11 bases outside the gene matches. There are 15 residues in the CDR3.

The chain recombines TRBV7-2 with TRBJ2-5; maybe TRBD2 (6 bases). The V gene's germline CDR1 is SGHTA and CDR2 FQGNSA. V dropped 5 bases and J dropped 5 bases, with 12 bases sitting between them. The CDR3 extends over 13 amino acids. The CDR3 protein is CASSPGVSETQYF. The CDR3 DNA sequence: TGTGCCAGCAGCCCGGGGGTTAGTGAGACCCAGTACTTC. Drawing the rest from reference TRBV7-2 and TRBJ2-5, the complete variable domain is GAGVSQSPSNKVTEKGKDVELRCDPISGHTALYWYRQSLGQGLEFLIYFQGNSAPDKSGLPSDRFSAERTGGSVSTLTIQRTQQEDSAVYLCASSPGVSETQYFGPGTRLLVL.

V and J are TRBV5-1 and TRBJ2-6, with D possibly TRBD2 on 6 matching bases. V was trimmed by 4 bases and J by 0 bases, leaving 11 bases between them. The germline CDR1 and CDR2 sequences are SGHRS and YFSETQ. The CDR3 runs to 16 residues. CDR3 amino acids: CASSGQGLSGANVLTF. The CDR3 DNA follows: TGCGCCAGCAGCGGGCAGGGACTCTCTGGGGCCAACGTCCTGACTTTC.

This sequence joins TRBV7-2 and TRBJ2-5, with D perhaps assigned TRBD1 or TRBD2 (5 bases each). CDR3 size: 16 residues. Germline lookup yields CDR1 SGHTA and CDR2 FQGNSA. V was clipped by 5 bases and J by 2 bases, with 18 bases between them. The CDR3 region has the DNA TGTGCCAGCAGCATGAGAGGGATGAGGGGTCAAGAGACCCAGTACTTC. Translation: CASSMRGMRGQETQYF.

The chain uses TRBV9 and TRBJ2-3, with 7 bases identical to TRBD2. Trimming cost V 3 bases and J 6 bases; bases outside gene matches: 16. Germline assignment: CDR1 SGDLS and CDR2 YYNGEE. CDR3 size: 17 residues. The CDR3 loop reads CASSARGGDYPTDTQYF. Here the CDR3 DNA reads TGTGCCAGCAGCGCCCGTGGCGGGGACTATCCCACCGATACGCAGTATTTT.

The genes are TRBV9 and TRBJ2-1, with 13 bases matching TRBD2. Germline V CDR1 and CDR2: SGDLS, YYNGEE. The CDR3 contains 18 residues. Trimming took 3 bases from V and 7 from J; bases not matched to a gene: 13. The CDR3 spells CASSGTSGSPRERNEQFF. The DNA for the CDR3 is TGTGCCAGCAGCGGGACTAGCGGGAGCCCTAGGGAGAGGAATGAGCAGTTCTTC.

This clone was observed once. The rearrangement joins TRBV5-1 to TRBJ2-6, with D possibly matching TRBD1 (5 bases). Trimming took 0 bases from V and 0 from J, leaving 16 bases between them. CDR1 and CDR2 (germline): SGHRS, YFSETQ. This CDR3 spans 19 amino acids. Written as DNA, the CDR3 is TGCGCCAGCAGCTTGGCAGGGTCCTTACATAACTCTGGGGCCAACGTCCTGACTTTC. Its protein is CASSLAGSLHNSGANVLTF.

CDR3 DNA: TGTGCCAGCAGCAAAGCTGAACGGTTCAATCAGCCCCAGCATTTT. It codes for CASSKAERFNQPQHF. The chain recombines TRBV21-1 with TRBJ1-5. TRBV21-1 is marked as a pseudogene. CDR3 size: 15 residues.

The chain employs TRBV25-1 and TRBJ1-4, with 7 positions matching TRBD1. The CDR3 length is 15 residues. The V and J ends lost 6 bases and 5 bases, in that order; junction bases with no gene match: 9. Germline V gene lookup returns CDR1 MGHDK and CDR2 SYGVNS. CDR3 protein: CASRPQGVRNEKLFF. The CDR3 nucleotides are TGTGCCAGCAGGCCTCAGGGGGTGCGGAATGAAAAACTGTTTTTT.

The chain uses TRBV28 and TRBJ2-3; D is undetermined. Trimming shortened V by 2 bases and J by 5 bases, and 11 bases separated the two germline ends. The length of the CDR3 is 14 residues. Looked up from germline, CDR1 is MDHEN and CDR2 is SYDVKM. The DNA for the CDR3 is TGTGCCAGCAGTTTACCTACTTCAGGAGATACGCAGTATTTT. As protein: CASSLPTSGDTQYF.

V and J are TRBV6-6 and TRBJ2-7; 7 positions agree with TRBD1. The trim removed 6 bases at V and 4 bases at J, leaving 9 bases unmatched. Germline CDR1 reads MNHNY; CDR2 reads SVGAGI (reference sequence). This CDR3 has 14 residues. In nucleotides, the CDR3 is TGTGCCAGCAGAACAGACAGGGAGCGGTACGAGCAGTACTTC. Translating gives CASRTDRERYEQYF.

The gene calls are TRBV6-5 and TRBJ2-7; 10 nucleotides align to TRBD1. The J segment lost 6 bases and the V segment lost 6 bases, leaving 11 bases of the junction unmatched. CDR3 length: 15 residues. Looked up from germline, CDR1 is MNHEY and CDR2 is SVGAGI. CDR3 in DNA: TGTGCCAGCAGGACCCCCGGACAGGGGGTAGGCGAGCAGTACTTC. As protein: CASRTPGQGVGEQYF.

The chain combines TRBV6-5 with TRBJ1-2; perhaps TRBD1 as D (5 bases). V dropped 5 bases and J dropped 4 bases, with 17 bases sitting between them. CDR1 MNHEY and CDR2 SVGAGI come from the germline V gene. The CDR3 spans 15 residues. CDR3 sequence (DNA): TGTGCCAGCAGTCCCCCGCTTCCCGGGACCTATGGCTACACCTTC. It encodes CASSPPLPGTYGYTF.

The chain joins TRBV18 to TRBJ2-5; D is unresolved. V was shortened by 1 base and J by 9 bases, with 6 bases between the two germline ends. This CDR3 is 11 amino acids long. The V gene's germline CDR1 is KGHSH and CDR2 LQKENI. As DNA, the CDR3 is TGTGCCAGCTCACCACACAGCCCCCAGTACTTC. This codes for CASSPHSPQYF.

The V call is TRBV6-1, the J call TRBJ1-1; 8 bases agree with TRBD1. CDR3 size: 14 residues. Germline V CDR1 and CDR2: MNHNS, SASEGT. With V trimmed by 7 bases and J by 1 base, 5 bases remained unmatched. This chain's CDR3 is CASTRDRRNTEAFF. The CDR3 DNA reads TGTGCCAGCACCAGGGACAGGAGGAACACTGAAGCTTTCTTT.

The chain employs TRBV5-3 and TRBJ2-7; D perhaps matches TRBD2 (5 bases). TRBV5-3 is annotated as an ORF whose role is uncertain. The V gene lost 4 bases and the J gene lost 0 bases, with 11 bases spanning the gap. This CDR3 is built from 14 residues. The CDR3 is CARSTGVDSYEQYF. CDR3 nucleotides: TGTGCCAGAAGCACCGGGGTTGACTCCTACGAGCAGTACTTC.

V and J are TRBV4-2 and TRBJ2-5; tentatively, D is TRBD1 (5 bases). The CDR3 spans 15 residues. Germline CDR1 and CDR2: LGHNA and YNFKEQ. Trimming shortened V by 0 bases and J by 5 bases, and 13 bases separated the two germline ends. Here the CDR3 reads CASSQDRRVLETQYF. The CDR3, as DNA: TGTGCCAGCAGCCAAGACCGCAGGGTATTGGAGACCCAGTACTTC.